This T cell receptor beta chain emerged from a study of CD8+ T cells in alopecia areata (dated by TCRdb to about 2018). In the study overall: Treated patients were enrolled in an open-label pilot trial of oral tofacitinib at 5 to 10 mg twice daily for moderate-to-severe alopecia areata. The study used high-throughput TCRbeta sequencing to examine T cell clonal expansion in alopecia areata, in both the C3H/HeJ mouse model and human patients. immunoSEQ multiplex PCR using 35 Vbeta forward primers and 13 Jbeta reverse primers was used to amplify TCRbeta CDR3 regions. Biopsies were taken from tofacitinib-treated patients at baseline and again at 4 and 24 weeks into treatment, and several of those patients also had a later scalp biopsy. Patients stayed on tofacitinib for 6 to 18 months and then had 6 months of follow-up off drug so that delayed response and recurrence could be assessed. In treated patients, disease severity was measured using the SALT score, which gives the percentage of scalp surface area affected. RNA came from the PAXgene miRNA kit for fixed scalp, the miRNeasy kit for PBMCs, and the RNeasy kit for mouse skin. In humans, TCRbeta sequencing was performed on scalp tissue and on sorted CD4+ and CD8+ peripheral blood T cells from healthy controls and from patients with patchy or totalis/universalis alopecia areata. Scalp clonality was compared among normal scalp (n=4), patchy alopecia areata scalp (n=8), and alopecia totalis/universalis scalp (n=8). The research as a whole found: Lesional scalp, especially in alopecia totalis/universalis, showed higher clonality and more expanded CD8+ clones than normal scalp, suggesting antigenic drive. During tofacitinib treatment, many expanded lesional clones stuck around in both scalp and blood, and this persistence may partly explain why relapse happens after treatment is stopped. Shared TCR sequences between patients were less evident than in mice, which may be partly attributable to HLA diversity in the patient population. Because the treated cohort was small and included a single nonresponder, larger studies are needed to assess links between baseline CD8+ expansion and response. Tofacitinib significantly lowered scalp clonality and the number of expanded CD8+ clones among the top 100 scalp clones. Scalp TCR repertoire analysis is complicated because resident alphabeta T cells in normal human skin are also sequenced, whereas mouse skin is dominated by gammadelta T cells.

The time point label, read with the paper, signifies: more than three weeks on oral tofacitinib. The treatment or condition label on this specimen signifies: oral pan-JAK inhibitor, 5-10 mg twice daily. Lesional scalp punch biopsies and peripheral blood were collected from alopecia areata patients. PBMCs were isolated by density centrifugation and stained for CD3, CD4 and CD8, after which CD4+ and CD8+ T cells were sorted on a FACSAria. V is pared back by 3 bases and J by 4 bases, with 15 bases lying between the germline termini. The CDR3 starts with the cysteine, ends with the phenylalanine, and has 16 residues. The sequence is cut down to CDR3 DNA, 48 bases in frame from base 1. The germline V gene supplies CDR1 SGHTA and CDR2 FQGNSA. In the case of this clone: The clone's antigen remains unknown. There are no base qualities to consult, and no much larger clone falls within one base.

Library construction relied on the immunoSEQ multiplex PCR assay. RNA was extracted from all samples and reverse transcribed into cDNA, which served as template for TCR sequencing. First-strand cDNA was synthesized with SuperScript III using a 2:1 mix of oligo-dT and random hexamers. A synthetic immune receptor repertoire was used to gauge amplification bias, and whatever bias remained was removed computationally. For the original study's pipeline: Raw reads were preprocessed for error removal, and CDR3 was defined according to IMGT conventions as running from the conserved cysteine to phenylalanine. Clonality was computed as 1 minus the Shannon entropy, with the entropy normalized by log2 of the number of productive unique TCRs. Whether each scalp clone was CD4 or CD8 was inferred by checking scalp TCRbeta sequences against the CD4 and CD8 repertoires from sorted blood. TCRdb mirrors the immuneACCESS table, restricted to in-frame sequences. Some clones are absent from its copies; in checked studies, under half trace to an unresolved V gene, and the reason for the others is unknown. For V, J and clone size, that table is used; D and trimming come from the DNA. Present in this sample are 110,000 to 150,000 clones, roughly four fifths of which were seen just once. 20% to 25% of the sample rests with the top ten.

In this chain, TRBV7-2 is recombined with TRBJ1-4; the D gene cannot be resolved reliably. This TCR was recovered from a human donor with alopecia areata. Sequences were derived from CD8+ T cells sorted from blood, sampled at week 4, from a patient treated with tofacitinib. The CDR3 reads as follows: CASSLGYSRGNEKLFF. The sequenced DNA: TGTGCCAGCAGCTTGGGTTACTCCCGGGGTAATGAAAAACTGTTTTTT.